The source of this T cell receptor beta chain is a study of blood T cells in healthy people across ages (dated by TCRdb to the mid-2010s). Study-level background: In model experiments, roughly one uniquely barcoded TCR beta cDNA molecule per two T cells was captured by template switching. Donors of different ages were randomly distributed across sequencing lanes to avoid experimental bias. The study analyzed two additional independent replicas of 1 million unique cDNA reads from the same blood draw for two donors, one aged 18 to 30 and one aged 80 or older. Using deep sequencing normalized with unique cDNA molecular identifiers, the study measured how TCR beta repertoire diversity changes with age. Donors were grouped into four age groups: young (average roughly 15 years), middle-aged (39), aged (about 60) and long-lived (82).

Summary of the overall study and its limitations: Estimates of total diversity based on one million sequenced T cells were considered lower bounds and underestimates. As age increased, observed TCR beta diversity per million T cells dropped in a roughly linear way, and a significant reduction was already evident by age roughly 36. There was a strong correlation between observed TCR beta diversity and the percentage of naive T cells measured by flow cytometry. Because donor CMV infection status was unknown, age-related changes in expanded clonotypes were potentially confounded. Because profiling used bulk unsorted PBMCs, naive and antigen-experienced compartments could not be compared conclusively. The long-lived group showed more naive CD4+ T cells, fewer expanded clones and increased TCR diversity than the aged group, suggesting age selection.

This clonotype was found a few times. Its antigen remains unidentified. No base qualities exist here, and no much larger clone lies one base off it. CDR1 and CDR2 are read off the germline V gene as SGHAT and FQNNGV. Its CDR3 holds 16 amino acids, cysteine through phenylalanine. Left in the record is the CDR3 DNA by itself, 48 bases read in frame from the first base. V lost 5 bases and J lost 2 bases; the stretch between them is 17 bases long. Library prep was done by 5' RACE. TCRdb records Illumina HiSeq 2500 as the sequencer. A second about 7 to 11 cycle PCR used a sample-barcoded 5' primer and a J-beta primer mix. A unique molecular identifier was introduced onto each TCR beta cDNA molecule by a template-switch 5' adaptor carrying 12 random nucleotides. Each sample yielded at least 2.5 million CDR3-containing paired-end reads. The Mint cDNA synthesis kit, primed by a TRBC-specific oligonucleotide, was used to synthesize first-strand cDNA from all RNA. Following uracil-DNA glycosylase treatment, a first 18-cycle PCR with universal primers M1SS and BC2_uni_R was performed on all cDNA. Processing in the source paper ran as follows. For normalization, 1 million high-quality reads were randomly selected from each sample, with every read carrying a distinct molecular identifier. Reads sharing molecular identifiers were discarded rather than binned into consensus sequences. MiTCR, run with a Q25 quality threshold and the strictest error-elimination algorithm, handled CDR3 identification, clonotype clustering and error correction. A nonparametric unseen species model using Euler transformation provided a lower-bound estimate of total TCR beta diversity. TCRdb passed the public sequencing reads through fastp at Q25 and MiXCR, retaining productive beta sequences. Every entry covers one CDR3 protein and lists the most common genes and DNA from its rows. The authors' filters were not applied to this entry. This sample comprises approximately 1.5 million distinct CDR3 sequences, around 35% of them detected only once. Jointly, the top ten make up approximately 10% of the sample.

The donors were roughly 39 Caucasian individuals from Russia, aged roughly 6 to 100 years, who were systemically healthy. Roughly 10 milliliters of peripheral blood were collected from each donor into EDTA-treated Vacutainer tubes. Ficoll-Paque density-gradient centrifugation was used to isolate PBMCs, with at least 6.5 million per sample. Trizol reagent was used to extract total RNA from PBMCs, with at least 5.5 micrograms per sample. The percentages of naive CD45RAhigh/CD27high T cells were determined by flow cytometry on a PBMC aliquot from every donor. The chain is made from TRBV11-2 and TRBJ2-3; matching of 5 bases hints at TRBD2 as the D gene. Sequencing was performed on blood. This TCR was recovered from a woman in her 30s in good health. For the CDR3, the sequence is CASSPSRAAPTDTQYF. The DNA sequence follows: TGTGCCAGCAGCCCCTCGAGGGCGGCCCCCACAGATACGCAGTATTTT.